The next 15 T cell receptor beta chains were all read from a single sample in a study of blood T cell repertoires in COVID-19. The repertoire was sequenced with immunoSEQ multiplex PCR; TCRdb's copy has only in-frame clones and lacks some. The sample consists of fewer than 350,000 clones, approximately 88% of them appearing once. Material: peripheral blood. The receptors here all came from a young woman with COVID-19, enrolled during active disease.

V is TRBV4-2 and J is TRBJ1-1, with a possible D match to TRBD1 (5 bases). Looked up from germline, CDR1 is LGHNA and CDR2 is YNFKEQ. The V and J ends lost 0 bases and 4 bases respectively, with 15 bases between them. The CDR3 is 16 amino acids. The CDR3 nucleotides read TGTGCCAGCAGCCAAGATCCTTCCGGGCAGGGCACTGAAGCTTTCTTT. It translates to CASSQDPSGQGTEAFF.

This chain's CDR3 is CASSTTGAGNTIYF. The DNA for the CDR3 is TGTGCCAGCAGTACCACAGGGGCTGGAAACACCATATATTTT. The J gene is TRBJ1-3, the V gene TRBV6-5, with 7 bases lining up with TRBD1. Germline CDR1 and CDR2: MNHEY and SVGAGI. The CDR3 covers 14 residues. The J segment lost 2 bases and the V segment lost 5 bases, leaving 3 bases of the junction unmatched.

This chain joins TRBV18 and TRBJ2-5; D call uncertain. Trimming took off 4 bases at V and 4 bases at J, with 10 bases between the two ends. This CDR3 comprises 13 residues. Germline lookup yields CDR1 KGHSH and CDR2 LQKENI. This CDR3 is CASSRALSETQYF. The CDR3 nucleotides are TGTGCCAGCTCACGAGCGCTTTCAGAGACCCAGTACTTC. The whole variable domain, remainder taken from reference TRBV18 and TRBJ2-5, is NAGVMQNPRHLVRRRGQEARLRCSPMKGHSHVYWYRQLPEEGLKFMVYLQKENIIDESGMPKERFSAEFPKEGPSILRIQQVVRGDSAAYFCASSRALSETQYFGPGTRLLVL.

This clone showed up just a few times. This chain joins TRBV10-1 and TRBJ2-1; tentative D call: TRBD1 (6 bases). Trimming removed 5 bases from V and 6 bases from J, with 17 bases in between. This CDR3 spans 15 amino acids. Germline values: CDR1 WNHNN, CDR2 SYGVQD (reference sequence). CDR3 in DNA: TGCGCCAGCAGTCCTGACAGGCTTCCAACCAATGAGCAGTTCTTC. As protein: CASSPDRLPTNEQFF.

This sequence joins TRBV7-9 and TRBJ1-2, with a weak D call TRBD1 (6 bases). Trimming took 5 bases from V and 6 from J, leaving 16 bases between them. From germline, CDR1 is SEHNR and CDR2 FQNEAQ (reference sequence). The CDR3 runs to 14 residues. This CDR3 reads CASSTTRGAHGYTF. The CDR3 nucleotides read TGTGCCAGCAGCACCACGCGGGGGGCGCATGGCTACACCTTC.

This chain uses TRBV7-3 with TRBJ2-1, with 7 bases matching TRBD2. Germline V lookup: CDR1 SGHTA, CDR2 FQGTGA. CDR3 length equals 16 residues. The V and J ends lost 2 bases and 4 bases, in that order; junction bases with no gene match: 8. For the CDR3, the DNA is TGTGCCAGCAGCTTACACCCAGCGGGGAGTTACAATGAGCAGTTCTTC. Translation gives CASSLHPAGSYNEQFF. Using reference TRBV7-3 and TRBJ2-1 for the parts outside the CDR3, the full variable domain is GAGVSQTPSNKVTEKGKYVELRCDPISGHTALYWYRQSLGQGPEFLIYFQGTGAADDSGLPNDRFFAVRPEGSVSTLKIQRTERGDSAVYLCASSLHPAGSYNEQFFGPGTRLTVL.

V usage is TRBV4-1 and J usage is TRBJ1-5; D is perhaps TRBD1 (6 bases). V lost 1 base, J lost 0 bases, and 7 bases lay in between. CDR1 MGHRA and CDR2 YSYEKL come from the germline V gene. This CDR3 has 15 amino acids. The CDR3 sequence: CASSQGDISNQPQHF. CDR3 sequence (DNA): TGCGCCAGCAGCCAAGGGGACATTAGCAATCAGCCCCAGCATTTT.

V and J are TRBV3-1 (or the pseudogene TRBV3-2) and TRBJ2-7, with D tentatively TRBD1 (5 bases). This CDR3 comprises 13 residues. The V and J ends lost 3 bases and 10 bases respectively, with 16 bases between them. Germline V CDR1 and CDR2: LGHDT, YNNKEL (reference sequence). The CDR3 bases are TGTGCCAGCAGCCAGGGGCAGATTATCGATCAGTACTTC. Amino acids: CASSQGQIIDQYF.

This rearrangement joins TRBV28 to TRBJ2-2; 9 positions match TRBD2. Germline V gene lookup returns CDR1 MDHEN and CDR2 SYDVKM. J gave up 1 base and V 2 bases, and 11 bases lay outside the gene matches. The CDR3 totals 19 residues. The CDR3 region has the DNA TGTGCCAGCAGTTTAGGAGGGCTAGCGGGGTACATGAACACCGGGGAGCTGTTTTTT. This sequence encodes CASSLGGLAGYMNTGELFF.

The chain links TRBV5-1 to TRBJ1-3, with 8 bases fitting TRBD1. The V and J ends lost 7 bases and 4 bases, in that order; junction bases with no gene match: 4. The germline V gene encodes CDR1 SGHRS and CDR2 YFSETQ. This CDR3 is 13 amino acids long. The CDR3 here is CASQTGEGNTIYF. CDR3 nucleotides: TGCGCCAGCCAGACAGGGGAGGGAAACACCATATATTTT.

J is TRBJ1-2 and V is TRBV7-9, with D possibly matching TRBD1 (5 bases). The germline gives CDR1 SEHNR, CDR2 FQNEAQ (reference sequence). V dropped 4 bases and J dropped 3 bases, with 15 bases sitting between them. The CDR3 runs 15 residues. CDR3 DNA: TGTGCCAGCAGCTCCGATCAGGGTGCGGACTATGGCTACACCTTC. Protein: CASSSDQGADYGYTF. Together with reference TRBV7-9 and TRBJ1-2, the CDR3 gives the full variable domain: DTGVSQNPRHKITKRGQNVTFRCDPISEHNRLYWYRQTLGQGPEFLTYFQNEAQLEKSRLLSDRFSAERPKGSFSTLEIQRTEQGDSAMYLCASSSDQGADYGYTFGSGTRLTVV.

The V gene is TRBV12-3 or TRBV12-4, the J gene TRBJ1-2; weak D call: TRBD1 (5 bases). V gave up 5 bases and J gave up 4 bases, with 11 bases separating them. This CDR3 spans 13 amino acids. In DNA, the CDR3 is TGTGCCAGCAGTGCCATTACAGGCTATGGCTACACCTTC. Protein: CASSAITGYGYTF.

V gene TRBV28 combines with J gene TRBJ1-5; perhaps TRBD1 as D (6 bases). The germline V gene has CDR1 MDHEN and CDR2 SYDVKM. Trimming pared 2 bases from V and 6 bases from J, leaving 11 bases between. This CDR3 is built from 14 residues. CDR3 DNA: TGTGCCAGCAGTTTAAACAGGGCCATTCAGCCCCAGCATTTT. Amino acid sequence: CASSLNRAIQPQHF.

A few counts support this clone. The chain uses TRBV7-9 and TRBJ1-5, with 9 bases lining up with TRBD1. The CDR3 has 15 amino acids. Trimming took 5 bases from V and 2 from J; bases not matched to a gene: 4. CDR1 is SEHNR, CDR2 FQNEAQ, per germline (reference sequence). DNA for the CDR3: TGTGCCAGCAGCGGACAGGGGAAGGGCAATCAGCCCCAGCATTTT. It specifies CASSGQGKGNQPQHF.

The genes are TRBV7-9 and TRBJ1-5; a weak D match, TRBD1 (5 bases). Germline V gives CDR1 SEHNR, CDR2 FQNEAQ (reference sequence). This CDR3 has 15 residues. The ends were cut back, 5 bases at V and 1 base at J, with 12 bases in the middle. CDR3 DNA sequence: TGTGCCAGCAGCGCCCGGGGGAAGAGCAATCAGCCCCAGCATTTT. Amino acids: CASSARGKSNQPQHF. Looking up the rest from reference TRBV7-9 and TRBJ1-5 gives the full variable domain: DTGVSQNPRHKITKRGQNVTFRCDPISEHNRLYWYRQTLGQGPEFLTYFQNEAQLEKSRLLSDRFSAERPKGSFSTLEIQRTEQGDSAMYLCASSARGKSNQPQHFGDGTRLSIL.